This T cell receptor beta chain came from a study of T-cell reconstitution after alpha-beta-depleted transplantation in children. General observations from the study: Most T-cell counts and diversity one year after the transplant came from T cells that were newly produced. About two months after transplant, alpha-beta T cells reportedly came from several hundred expanded graft clones.

The CDR3 consists of 13 residues. Germline-derived CDR1 and CDR2 are MDHEN and SYDVKM. With 4 bases removed from V and 6 bases from J, the gap between germline ends came to 10 bases. This clonotype appeared many times. Its specificity is unknown. It was with unique molecular identifiers that the TCRbeta library was prepared. A single record per CDR3 protein comes from TCRdb applying MiXCR to the PCR reads. This table holds 700,000 to 950,000 distinct CDR3 sequences, around 17% found once. This sequence originates from a male patient younger than 18 who had a stem cell transplant for acute lymphoblastic leukemia, so the T cells may come from the graft donor. V and J are TRBV28 and TRBJ2-1, with no clear D. The specimen was PBMCs, mostly from graft donor cells, collected 360 days after TCRalphabeta/CD19-depleted stem cell transplant. The CDR3 DNA reads TGTGCCAGCAGTTCCCCGCTTGGCAATGAGCAGTTCTTC. This sequence encodes CASSSPLGNEQFF.